Listed here are 3 T cell receptor beta chains from one sample, sequenced in a study of T-cell memory formation after mild COVID-19 (dated by TCRdb to 2020 to 2023). Libraries were built with 5' RACE. This sample was sequenced with an Illumina NovaSeq 6000. In TCRdb, the public reads were trimmed at Q25 with fastp and aligned with MiXCR, with productive beta chains retained. When rows share a CDR3 protein, they turn into one entry using the most common DNA and genes. The sample table shows some 120,000 distinct CDR3 sequences, and about 17% are seen once. Approximately 14% of the sample belongs to the ten largest clones. The material sequenced was PBMCs or a T cell subset sorted from them (not recorded which). Receptors originate from an adult woman who had mild COVID-19 (a few samples of this study predate the infection). The sample titles of this study are shuffled in the database, so cell type and time point are left out; the donor was told from shared clones.

This clonotype was recorded at least ten times. The J gene is TRBJ2-1, the V gene TRBV6-6; D not certain. The CDR3 sequence is 15 residues long. Germline V gives CDR1 MNHNY, CDR2 SVGAGI (reference sequence). V was pared by 2 bases and J by 0 bases, with 8 bases between. The CDR3 sequence is CASSYEASSYNEQFF. CDR3 nucleotide sequence: TGTGCCAGCAGTTACGAGGCGAGCTCCTACAATGAGCAGTTCTTC.

The chain uses TRBV2 and TRBJ2-1; D not resolved. The germline V gene has CDR1 SNHLY and CDR2 FYNNEI. The CDR3 extends over 18 amino acids. V dropped 3 bases and J dropped 0 bases, with 18 bases sitting between them. For the CDR3, the DNA is TGTGCCAGCAGTGACCCACTAACGGCACTTAGCTCCTACAATGAGCAGTTCTTC. This translates into CASSDPLTALSSYNEQFF.

This clonotype was seen more than once but under ten times. V and J are TRBV4-1 and TRBJ2-3, with 7 nucleotides matching TRBD1. Germline V gene sequence: CDR1 MGHRA, CDR2 YSYEKL. The CDR3 spans 16 residues. Germline trimming cut 2 bases from V and 2 bases from J; bases unmatched to any gene: 7. For the CDR3, the DNA is TGCGCCAGCAGCCAAAAGGGGGCCCTACTCACAGATACGCAGTATTTT. Its translation: CASSQKGALLTDTQYF.